This T cell receptor (beta chain) was identified in a study of cytomegalovirus exposure and HLA in healthy donors. Whole-study context: The roughly 120 million unique TCR beta sequences, from approximately 170 million T cells, were found by an earlier analysis. Study observations and caveats: Within the data, a cluster of highly shared sequence variants was likely a sequencing artifact. Accurate HLA-A and HLA-B prediction from TCR beta sequences was reported for most subjects. Listed as cytomegalovirus-associated were about 160 TCR beta chains.

Germline V gene lookup returns CDR1 KGHSH and CDR2 LQKENI. Deletions cut 3 bases from V and 5 bases from J, with 4 bases between. This CDR3 has 11 amino acids. Use of 60 Vbeta and 13 Jbeta primers characterized the PCR. Sequencing used immunoSEQ multiplex PCR; TCRdb keeps in-frame clones, though not all of them. The sample records over 150,000 clones, about 76% being singletons. As concerns this clone: Its antigen is not identified.

V is TRBV18 and J is TRBJ1-1; D not resolved. The clonotype originates from a woman aged 40 to 55 in good health and CMV-seropositive. The sequencing input was PBMCs. CDR3: CASSPQTEAFF. CDR3 sequence (DNA): TGTGCCAGCTCACCTCAGACTGAAGCTTTCTTT.